The 9 T cell receptor beta chains below come from one sample, sequenced in a study of technical replicates of blood from a handful of donors. Only in-frame clones appear in the TCRdb table, and some are missing; sequencing was by immunoSEQ multiplex PCR. The data hold 75,000 to 100,000 clones, with 95% to 97% observed a single time. Sequenced: T cells isolated from PBMCs. The receptors were sampled from a human donor in good health.

The V and J genes are TRBV9 and TRBJ2-7, with D unclear. Trimming took 4 bases from V and 1 from J, leaving 3 bases between them. Germline assignment: CDR1 SGDLS and CDR2 YYNGEE. This CDR3 has 11 residues. The CDR3, as DNA: TGTGCCAGCAGCTCTTCCTACGAGCAGTACTTC. Translating gives CASSSSYEQYF.

The V and J genes are TRBV7-2 and TRBJ2-1, with D tentatively TRBD1 (6 bases). Germline assignment: CDR1 SGHTA and CDR2 FQGNSA. V dropped 3 bases and J dropped 5 bases, with 8 bases sitting between them. The CDR3 consists of 13 residues. The CDR3: CASSFNRDNEQFF. The CDR3 region has the DNA TGTGCCAGCAGCTTCAACAGGGACAATGAGCAGTTCTTC.

This sequence joins TRBV5-6 and TRBJ1-5; D unclear. The length of the CDR3 is 12 residues. CDR1 and CDR2 from the germline V gene are SGHDT and YYEEEE. Trimming pared 5 bases from V and 4 bases from J, leaving 7 bases between. The CDR3 is CASSLGNQPQHF. CDR3 DNA sequence: TGTGCCAGCAGTCTCGGGAATCAGCCCCAGCATTTT.

The V and J genes are TRBV29-1 and TRBJ1-1, with unresolved D. Trimming removed 4 bases from V and 4 bases from J, with 10 bases in between. From germline, CDR1 is SQVTM and CDR2 ANQGSEA. CDR3 length equals 12 residues. The chain's CDR3 is CSVAGAGTEAFF. CDR3 nucleotide sequence: TGCAGCGTTGCGGGCGCGGGCACTGAAGCTTTCTTT. Combining the CDR3 with reference TRBV29-1 and TRBJ1-1 gives the whole variable domain SAVISQKPSRDICQRGTSLTIQCQVDSQVTMMFWYRQQPGQSLTLIATANQGSEATYESGFVIDKFPISRPNLTFSTLTVSNMSPEDSSIYLCSVAGAGTEAFFGQGTRLTVV.

This rearrangement joins TRBV6-5 to TRBJ2-1; 13 bases map to TRBD2. Trimming cost V 6 bases and J 5 bases; bases outside gene matches: 4. Germline loops: CDR1 MNHEY, CDR2 SVGAGI. The CDR3 covers 15 residues. For the CDR3, the DNA is TGTGCCAGCAGCCCGGGACTAGCGGGAAACAATGAGCAGTTCTTC. This gives the protein CASSPGLAGNNEQFF.

This clone was observed a single time. The chain combines TRBV2 with TRBJ2-1, with 7 nucleotides matching TRBD1. Germline V gene lookup returns CDR1 SNHLY and CDR2 FYNNEI. The CDR3 totals 14 residues. V lost 6 bases, J lost 1 base, and 3 bases stayed unmatched. CDR3 nucleotide sequence: TGTGCCAGCAGATGGACAGGTTCCTACAATGAGCAGTTCTTC. Translation: CASRWTGSYNEQFF. Filled out from reference TRBV2 and TRBJ2-1, the complete variable domain reads EPEVTQTPSHQVTQMGQEVILRCVPISNHLYFYWYRQILGQKVEFLVSFYNNEISEKSEIFDDQFSVERPDGSNFTLKIRSTKLEDSAMYFCASRWTGSYNEQFFGPGTRLTVL.

The count of this clone is one. J is TRBJ2-3 and V is TRBV10-3; D is uncertain. Deletions cut 4 bases from V and 2 bases from J, with 10 bases between. The CDR3 is 14 amino acids. The germline V gene encodes CDR1 ENHRY and CDR2 SYGVKD. Here the CDR3 reads CAISVDTTTDTQYF. The CDR3 DNA is TGTGCCATCAGTGTAGACACCACCACAGATACGCAGTATTTT.

This sequence joins TRBV5-8 and TRBJ2-3, with TRBD1 identical over 7 bases. The ends lost 5 bases at V and 2 bases at J; junction bases unmatched: 8. The CDR3 spans 15 residues. Germline CDR1 and CDR2: SGHTS and YDEGEE. This CDR3 reads CASSRQGFNTDTQYF. CDR3 coding DNA: TGTGCCAGCAGTAGACAGGGTTTTAACACAGATACGCAGTATTTT.

J is TRBJ2-2 and V is TRBV29-1; possibly TRBD2 for D (5 bases). The CDR3 is made up of 13 amino acids. Trimming left V 7 bases short and J 0 bases short, with 9 bases between. Germline CDR1 is SQVTM and CDR2 is ANQGSEA. CDR3 sequence reads: CSGSLANTGELFF. The CDR3 bases are TGCAGCGGTTCACTAGCGAACACCGGGGAGCTGTTTTTT.